This record covers a single T cell receptor (beta chain). As yet, its antigen is unknown. The source of the sample is a study of response to subunit inactivated influenza vaccine. Germline loops: CDR1 SEHNR, CDR2 FQNEAQ (reference sequence). V gave up 0 bases and J gave up 2 bases, with 13 bases separating them. CDR3 length equals 17 residues. TCRdb called the RT-PCR reads again in MiXCR, with one record for every CDR3 protein. In the table there are 710,000 or so distinct CDR3 sequences, about a sixth of which are singletons. The study, taken as a whole, reports: The authors offered the suggestion that each seasonal influenza vaccination recruits few new T cells.

Source: PBMCs from blood, taken 11 to 12 days after vaccination. The TCR sequence derives from a man aged 50-59 years who received an inactivated influenza vaccine. This rearrangement joins TRBV7-9 to TRBJ2-2; possibly TRBD1 for D (5 bases). The CDR3 reads CASSLALGLENTGELFF. The CDR3 DNA follows: TGTGCCAGCAGCTTAGCGCTGGGGCTAGAAAACACCGGGGAGCTGTTTTTT.